The next 15 T cell receptor beta chains were all read from a single sample in a study of vaccination and CD4 T cells after COVID-19. The Oncomine TCR Beta short-read assay sequenced DNA from cultured CD4+ T cells. TCRdb re-derived calls from the PCR reads in MiXCR, one entry per CDR3 protein. This table has 20,000 to 25,000 distinct CDR3 sequences, 62% appearing once. Stated treatment: roughly 11-day PBMC culture with coronavirus spike peptide pools or control peptides (ViraFEST assay). Antigens of these TCRs are unknown. Sequencing was performed on CD4+ T cells from blood, cultured in vitro, taken before SARS-CoV-2 vaccination. Receptors were obtained from a human donor who received a COVID-19 vaccine.

The V gene is TRBV4-2, the J gene TRBJ2-5; D is possibly TRBD1 (6 bases). CDR1 LGHNA and CDR2 YNFKEQ come from the germline V gene. V was trimmed by 4 bases and J by 1 base, leaving 16 bases between them. The CDR3 loop spans 16 amino acids. Written as DNA, the CDR3 is TGTGCCAGCAGCCCATCTGGCGGACAGCTCCAAGAGACCCAGTACTTC. This encodes CASSPSGGQLQETQYF.

The rearrangement links TRBV6-1 to TRBJ2-2; TRBD2 matches at 9 bases. CDR1 is MNHNS and CDR2 is SASEGT in the germline V gene. CDR3 length equals 15 residues. J gave up 4 bases and V 5 bases, and 5 bases lay outside the gene matches. The CDR3 DNA reads as TGTGCCAGCAGTAAAAGCGGGGGGACCACCGGGGAGCTGTTTTTT. Its translation is CASSKSGGTTGELFF.

This chain links TRBV5-8 with TRBJ1-6, with D possibly being TRBD1 (5 bases). V shed 4 bases and J shed 12 bases, with 20 bases lying between them. CDR3 length equals 15 residues. From germline, CDR1 is SGHTS and CDR2 YDEGEE. The CDR3: CASSTGTGLGGPLHF. The CDR3 nucleotides read TGTGCCAGCAGCACTGGGACGGGATTGGGGGGACCCCTCCACTTT. The full variable domain, rest sourced from reference TRBV5-8 and TRBJ1-6, is EAGVTQSPTHLIKTRGQQATLRCSPISGHTSVYWYQQALGLGLQFLLWYDEGEERNRGNFPPRFSGRQFPNYSSELNVNALELEDSALYLCASSTGTGLGGPLHFGNGTRLTVT.

This chain's CDR3 is CASRFLQGIRGGYTF. The CDR3 nucleotides are TGTGCCAGCAGATTTTTACAGGGGATAAGGGGTGGCTACACCTTC. The rearrangement uses TRBV11-2 and TRBJ1-2; 7 positions agree with TRBD1. CDR1 SGHAT and CDR2 FQNNGV come from the germline V gene. J was trimmed by 7 bases and V by 6 bases; bases with no gene match: 14. The CDR3 extends over 15 amino acids.

This clonotype showed up just once. The chain has TRBV6-1 and TRBJ1-5, with 7 bases that match TRBD1. Trimming removed 5 bases from V and 0 bases from J; junction bases left unmatched: 7. CDR1 is MNHNS, CDR2 SASEGT, per germline. CDR3 length: 16 residues. The CDR3 loop is CASSRQGPHSNQPQHF. DNA of the CDR3: TGTGCCAGCAGTCGACAGGGCCCCCATAGCAATCAGCCCCAGCATTTT.

The chain is built from TRBV5-4 and TRBJ1-2; tentatively, D is TRBD1 (5 bases). V dropped 0 bases and J dropped 6 bases, with 9 bases sitting between them. Per the germline V gene, CDR1 is SGHNT and CDR2 is YYREEE (reference sequence). The CDR3 length is 13 residues. CDR3 protein: CASSLAGRDGYTF. DNA for the CDR3: TGTGCCAGCAGCTTGGCAGGGAGGGATGGCTACACCTTC.

The J gene is TRBJ1-6, the V gene TRBV12-3 or TRBV12-4, with D uncertain. The CDR3 contains 14 residues. The V gene lost 5 bases and the J gene lost 6 bases, with 11 bases spanning the gap. CDR3 bases: TGTGCCAGCAGTCGGGGAAACTCTAATTCACCCCTCCACTTT. As protein: CASSRGNSNSPLHF.

The genes are TRBV2 and TRBJ2-5, with D maybe TRBD1 (6 bases). V was trimmed by 5 bases and J by 4 bases, leaving 17 bases between them. CDR3 size: 15 residues. Looked up from germline, CDR1 is SNHLY and CDR2 is FYNNEI. This chain's CDR3 is CASSPQGQWGETQYF. In DNA form, the CDR3 reads TGTGCCAGCAGTCCCCAGGGGCAATGGGGAGAGACCCAGTACTTC.

The CDR3 DNA is TGTGCCAGCAGGAGCGGGATCGGTACTAGATTCGTTGATGAGCAGTTCTTC. Its protein product is CASRSGIGTRFVDEQFF. The V call is TRBV6-1, the J call TRBJ2-1; the match to TRBD2 covers 7 bases. The CDR3 is 17 residues long. Germline assignment: CDR1 MNHNS and CDR2 SASEGT. V lost 6 bases and J lost 8; bases outside the gene matches: 19.

This clonotype was counted between two and nine times. The rearrangement links TRBV6-5 to TRBJ2-7, with D unclear. V shed 0 bases and J shed 6 bases, with 15 bases lying between them. This CDR3 is 15 amino acids long. Germline V lookup: CDR1 MNHEY, CDR2 SVGAGI. CDR3: CASSYSSQLSSEQYF. DNA for the CDR3: TGTGCCAGCAGTTACTCTAGTCAACTCAGCAGCGAGCAGTACTTC.

The rearrangement joins TRBV20-1 to TRBJ2-7, with D possibly matching TRBD1 (6 bases). Trimming left V 6 bases short and J 1 base short, with 16 bases between. This CDR3 contains 14 residues. From germline, CDR1 is DFQATT and CDR2 SNEGSKA (reference sequence). The CDR3 spells CSAGGQPPSYEQYF. As DNA, the CDR3 is TGCAGTGCGGGTGGACAGCCACCTTCCTACGAGCAGTACTTC.

Only one count was recorded for this clonotype. CDR3 in DNA: TGTGCCTGGAGTAAAGGAGCTAGCGGGGGATATACGCAGTATTTT. It yields the protein CAWSKGASGGYTQYF. The chain combines TRBV30 with TRBJ2-3; 10 bases are a match to TRBD2. Trimming took 2 bases from V and 7 from J; bases not matched to a gene: 9. The CDR3 is 15 amino acids. CDR1 and CDR2 (germline): GTSNPN, SVGIG (reference sequence).

The CDR3 protein is CATKGAGNTEAFF. CDR3 DNA sequence: TGTGCCACCAAGGGCGCAGGAAACACTGAAGCTTTCTTT. The rearrangement uses TRBV24-1 and TRBJ1-1; D gene uncertain. This CDR3 contains 13 residues. Germline CDR1 and CDR2: KGHDR and SFDVKD. V lost 8 bases to trimming and J lost 2 bases, with 11 bases between them.

V gene TRBV7-3 combines with J gene TRBJ2-7; D call uncertain. Germline CDR1 reads SGHTA; CDR2 reads FQGTGA. V lost 1 base, J lost 4 bases, and 8 bases lay in between. The CDR3 has 13 residues. The CDR3 nucleotides read TGTGCCAGCAGCTTAAATGCGGCTTACGAGCAGTACTTC. Encoded protein: CASSLNAAYEQYF.

V and J are TRBV30 and TRBJ2-7; possibly TRBD1 for D (5 bases). The germline CDR1 and CDR2 sequences are GTSNPN and SVGIG (reference sequence). Trimming pared 1 base from V and 0 bases from J, leaving 13 bases between. The CDR3 is 15 residues long. CDR3 coding DNA: TGTGCCTGGAGTGAGAGGACACTAATCTCCTACGAGCAGTACTTC. Encoded protein: CAWSERTLISYEQYF.